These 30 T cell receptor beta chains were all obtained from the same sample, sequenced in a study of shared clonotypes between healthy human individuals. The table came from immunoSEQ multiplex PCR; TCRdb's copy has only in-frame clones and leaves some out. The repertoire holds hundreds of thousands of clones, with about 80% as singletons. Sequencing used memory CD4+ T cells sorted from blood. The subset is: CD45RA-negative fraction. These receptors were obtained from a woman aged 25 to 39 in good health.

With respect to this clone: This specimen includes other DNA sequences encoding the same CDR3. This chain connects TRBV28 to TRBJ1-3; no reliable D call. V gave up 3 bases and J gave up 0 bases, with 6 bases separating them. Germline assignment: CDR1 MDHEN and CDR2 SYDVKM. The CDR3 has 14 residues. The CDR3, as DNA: TGTGCCAGCAGTTTGGGCAGCTCTGGAAACACCATATATTTT. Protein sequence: CASSLGSSGNTIYF.

The CDR3 bases are TGCGCCAGCAGCAAAACTAGCGGGGGGACAGATACGCAGTATTTT. Residues: CASSKTSGGTDTQYF. J is TRBJ2-3 and V is TRBV5-1, with 12 bases identical to TRBD2. With 4 bases clipped from V and 3 bases from J, the junction kept 3 bases outside the gene matches. The CDR3 runs to 15 residues. CDR1 and CDR2 from the germline V gene are SGHRS and YFSETQ.

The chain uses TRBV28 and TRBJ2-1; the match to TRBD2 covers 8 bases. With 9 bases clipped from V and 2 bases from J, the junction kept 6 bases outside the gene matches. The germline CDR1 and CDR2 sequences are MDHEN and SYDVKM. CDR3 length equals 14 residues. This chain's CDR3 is CASAGTRTYNEQFF. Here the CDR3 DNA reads TGTGCCAGTGCCGGGACTAGGACCTACAATGAGCAGTTCTTC.

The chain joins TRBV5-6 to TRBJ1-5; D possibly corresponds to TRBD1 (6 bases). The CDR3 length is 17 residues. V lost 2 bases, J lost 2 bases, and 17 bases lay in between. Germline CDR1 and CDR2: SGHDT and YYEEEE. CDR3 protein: CASSLPGGLSCNQPQHF. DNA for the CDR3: TGTGCCAGCAGCTTACCCGGGGGCCTTTCGTGCAATCAGCCCCAGCATTTT.

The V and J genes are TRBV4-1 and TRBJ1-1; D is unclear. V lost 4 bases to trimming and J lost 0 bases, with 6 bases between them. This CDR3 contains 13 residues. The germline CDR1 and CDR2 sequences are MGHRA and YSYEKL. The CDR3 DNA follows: TGCGCCAGCAGCCCAGAAGTGAACACTGAAGCTTTCTTT. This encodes CASSPEVNTEAFF.

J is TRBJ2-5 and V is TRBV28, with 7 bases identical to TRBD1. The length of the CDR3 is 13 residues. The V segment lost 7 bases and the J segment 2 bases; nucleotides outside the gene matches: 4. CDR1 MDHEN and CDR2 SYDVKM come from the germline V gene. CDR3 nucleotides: TGTGCCAGCACCACAGGGGTACAAGAGACCCAGTACTTC. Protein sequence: CASTTGVQETQYF.

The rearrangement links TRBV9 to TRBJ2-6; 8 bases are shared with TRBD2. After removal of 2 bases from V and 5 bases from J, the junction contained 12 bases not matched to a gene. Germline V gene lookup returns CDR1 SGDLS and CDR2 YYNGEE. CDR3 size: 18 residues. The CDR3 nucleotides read TGTGCCAGCAGCGTCCCAATCGGGAGGGGGGAGAGGGCCAACGTCCTGACTTTC. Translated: CASSVPIGRGERANVLTF.

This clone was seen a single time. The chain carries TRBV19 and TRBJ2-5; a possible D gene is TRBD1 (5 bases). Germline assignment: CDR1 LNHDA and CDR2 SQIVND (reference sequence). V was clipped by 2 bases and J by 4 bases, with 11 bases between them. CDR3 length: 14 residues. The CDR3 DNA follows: TGTGCCAGTAGTATACGAAGGGGCGGAGAGACCCAGTACTTC. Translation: CASSIRRGGETQYF.

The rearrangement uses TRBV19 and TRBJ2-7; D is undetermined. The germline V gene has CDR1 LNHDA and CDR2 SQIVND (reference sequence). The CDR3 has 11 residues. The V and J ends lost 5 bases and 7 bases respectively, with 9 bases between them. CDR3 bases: TGTGCCAGTAGTGACGTTTTGGAGCAGTACTTC. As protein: CASSDVLEQYF.

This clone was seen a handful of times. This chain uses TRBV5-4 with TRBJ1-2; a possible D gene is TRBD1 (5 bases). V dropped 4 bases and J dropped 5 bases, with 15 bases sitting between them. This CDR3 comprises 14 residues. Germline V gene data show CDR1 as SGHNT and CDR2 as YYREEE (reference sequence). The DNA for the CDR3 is TGTGCCAGCAGCGGAGACGGGGGTATTTATGGCTACACCTTC. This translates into CASSGDGGIYGYTF.

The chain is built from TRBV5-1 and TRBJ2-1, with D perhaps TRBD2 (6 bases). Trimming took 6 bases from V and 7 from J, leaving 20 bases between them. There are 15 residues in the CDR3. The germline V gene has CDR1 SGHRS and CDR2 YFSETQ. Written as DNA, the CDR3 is TGCGCCAGCACGCTCGGAGACCGGGACTCAAATGAGCAGTTCTTC. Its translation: CASTLGDRDSNEQFF. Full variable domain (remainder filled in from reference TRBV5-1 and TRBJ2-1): KAGVTQTPRYLIKTRGQQVTLSCSPISGHRSVSWYQQTPGQGLQFLFEYFSETQRNKGNFPGRFSGRQFSNSRSEMNVSTLELGDSALYLCASTLGDRDSNEQFFGPGTRLTVL.

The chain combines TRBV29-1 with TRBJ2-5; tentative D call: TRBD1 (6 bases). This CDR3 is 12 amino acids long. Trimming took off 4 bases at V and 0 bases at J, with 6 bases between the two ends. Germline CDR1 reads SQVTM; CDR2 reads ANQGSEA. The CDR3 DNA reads TGCAGCGTTGCAGGGGACCAAGAGACCCAGTACTTC. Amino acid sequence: CSVAGDQETQYF.

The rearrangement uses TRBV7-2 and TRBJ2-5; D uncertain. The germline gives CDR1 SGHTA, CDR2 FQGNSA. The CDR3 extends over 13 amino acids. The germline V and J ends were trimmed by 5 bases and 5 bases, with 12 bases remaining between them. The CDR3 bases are TGTGCCAGCAGCCCTCGGTTGGGGGAGACCCAGTACTTC. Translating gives CASSPRLGETQYF.

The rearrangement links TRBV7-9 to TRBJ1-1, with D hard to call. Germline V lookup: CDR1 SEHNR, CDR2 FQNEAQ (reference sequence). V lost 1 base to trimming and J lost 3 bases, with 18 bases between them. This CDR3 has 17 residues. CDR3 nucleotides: TGTGCCAGCAGCTTAGTATTGGAGGGAGCGGACCACACTGAAGCTTTCTTT. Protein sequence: CASSLVLEGADHTEAFF.

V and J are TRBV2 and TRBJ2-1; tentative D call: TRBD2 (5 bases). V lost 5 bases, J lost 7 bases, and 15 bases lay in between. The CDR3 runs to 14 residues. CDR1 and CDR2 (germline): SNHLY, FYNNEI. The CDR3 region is CASSLSGRRNEQFF. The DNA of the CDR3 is TGTGCCAGCAGTCTCAGCGGACGACGAAATGAGCAGTTCTTC.

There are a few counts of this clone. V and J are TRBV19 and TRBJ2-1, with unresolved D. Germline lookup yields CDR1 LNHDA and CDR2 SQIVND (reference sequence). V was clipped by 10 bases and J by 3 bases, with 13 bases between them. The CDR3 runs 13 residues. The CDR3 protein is CATEQNSYNEQFF. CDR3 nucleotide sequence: TGTGCCACCGAACAAAACAGCTACAATGAGCAGTTCTTC.

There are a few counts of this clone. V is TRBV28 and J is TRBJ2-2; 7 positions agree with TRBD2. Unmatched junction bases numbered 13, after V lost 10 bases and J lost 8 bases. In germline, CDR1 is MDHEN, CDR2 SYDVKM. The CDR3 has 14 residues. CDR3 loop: CAIQAGTLRGELFF. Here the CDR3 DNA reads TGTGCCATCCAAGCGGGGACCCTGAGGGGGGAGCTGTTTTTT. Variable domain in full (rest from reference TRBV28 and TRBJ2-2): DVKVTQSSRYLVKRTGEKVFLECVQDMDHENMFWYRQDPGLGLRLIYFSYDVKMKEKGDIPEGYSVSREKKERFSLILESASTNQTSMYLCAIQAGTLRGELFFGEGSRLTVL.

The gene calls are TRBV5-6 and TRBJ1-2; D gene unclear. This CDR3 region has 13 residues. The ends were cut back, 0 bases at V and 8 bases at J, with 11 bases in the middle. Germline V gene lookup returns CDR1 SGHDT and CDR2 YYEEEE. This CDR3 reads CASSLDQVRGYTF. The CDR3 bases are TGTGCCAGCAGCTTGGACCAGGTTCGGGGCTACACCTTC.

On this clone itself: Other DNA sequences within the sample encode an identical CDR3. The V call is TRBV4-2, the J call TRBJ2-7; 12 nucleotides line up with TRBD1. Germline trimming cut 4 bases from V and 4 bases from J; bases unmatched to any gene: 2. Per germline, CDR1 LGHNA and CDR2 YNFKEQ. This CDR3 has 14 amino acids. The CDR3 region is CASSRDRGLYEQYF. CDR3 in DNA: TGTGCCAGCAGCCGGGACAGGGGGCTTTACGAGCAGTACTTC.

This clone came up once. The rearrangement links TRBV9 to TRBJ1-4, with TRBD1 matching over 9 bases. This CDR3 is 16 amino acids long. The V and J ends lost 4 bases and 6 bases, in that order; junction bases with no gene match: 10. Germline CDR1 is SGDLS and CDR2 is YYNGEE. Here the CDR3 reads CASSTRTGAGDEKLFF. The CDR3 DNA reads TGTGCCAGCAGCACCAGGACAGGGGCGGGGGATGAAAAACTGTTTTTT.

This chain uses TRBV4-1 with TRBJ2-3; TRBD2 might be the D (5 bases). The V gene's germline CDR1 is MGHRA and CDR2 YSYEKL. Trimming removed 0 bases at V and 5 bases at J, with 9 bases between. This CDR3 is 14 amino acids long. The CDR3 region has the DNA TGCGCCAGCAGCCAAGATCATGGAGGAGATACGCAGTATTTT. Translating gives CASSQDHGGDTQYF.

The CDR3 reads CASSYEWRTGGNEQFF. The CDR3 DNA reads as TGTGCCAGCAGCTACGAGTGGCGGACGGGAGGGAATGAGCAGTTCTTC. The rearrangement joins TRBV28 to TRBJ2-1; TRBD2 aligns across 8 bases. The CDR3 has 16 residues. Germline lookup yields CDR1 MDHEN and CDR2 SYDVKM. V shed 6 bases and J 7 bases; nucleotides not matched to a gene: 14.

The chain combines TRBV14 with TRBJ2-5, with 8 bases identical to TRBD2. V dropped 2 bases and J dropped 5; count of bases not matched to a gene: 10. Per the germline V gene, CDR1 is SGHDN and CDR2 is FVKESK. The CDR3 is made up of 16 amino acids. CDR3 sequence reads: CASSQSISGRRETQYF. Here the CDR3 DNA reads TGTGCCAGCAGCCAAAGTATAAGCGGGAGAAGGGAGACCCAGTACTTC.

The CDR3 DNA reads TGTGCCAGCAGCGTAGGGGGTGGACCTGAGACCCAGTACTTC. Translated, it gives CASSVGGGPETQYF. The chain carries TRBV9 and TRBJ2-5; no firm D call. V was shortened by 0 bases and J by 5 bases, with 11 bases between the two germline ends. Germline assignment: CDR1 SGDLS and CDR2 YYNGEE. The CDR3 runs 14 residues.

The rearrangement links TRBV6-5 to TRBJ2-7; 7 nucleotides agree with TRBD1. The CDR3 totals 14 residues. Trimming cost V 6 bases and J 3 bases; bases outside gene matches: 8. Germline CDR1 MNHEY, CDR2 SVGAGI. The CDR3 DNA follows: TGTGCCAGCAGAGGGGGCGTCGGCCACTACGAGCAGTACTTC. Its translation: CASRGGVGHYEQYF.

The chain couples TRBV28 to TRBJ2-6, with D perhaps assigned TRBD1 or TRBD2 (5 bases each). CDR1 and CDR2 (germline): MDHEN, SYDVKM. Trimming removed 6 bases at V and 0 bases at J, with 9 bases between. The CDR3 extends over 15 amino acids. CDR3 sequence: CASRTGPSGANVLTF. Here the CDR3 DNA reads TGTGCCAGCAGGACGGGGCCCTCTGGGGCCAACGTCCTGACTTTC.

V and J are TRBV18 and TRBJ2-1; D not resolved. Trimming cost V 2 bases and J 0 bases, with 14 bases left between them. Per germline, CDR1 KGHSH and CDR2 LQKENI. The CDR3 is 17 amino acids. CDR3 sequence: CASSPVVGIPSYNEQFF. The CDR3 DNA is TGTGCCAGCTCACCAGTGGTGGGGATTCCCTCCTACAATGAGCAGTTCTTC.

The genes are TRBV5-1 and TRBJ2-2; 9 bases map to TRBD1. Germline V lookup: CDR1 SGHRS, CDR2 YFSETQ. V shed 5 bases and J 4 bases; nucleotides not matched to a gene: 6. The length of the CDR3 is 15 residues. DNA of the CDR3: TGCGCCAGCAGAGGGGGACAGGGTCTCACCGGGGAGCTGTTTTTT. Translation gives CASRGGQGLTGELFF.

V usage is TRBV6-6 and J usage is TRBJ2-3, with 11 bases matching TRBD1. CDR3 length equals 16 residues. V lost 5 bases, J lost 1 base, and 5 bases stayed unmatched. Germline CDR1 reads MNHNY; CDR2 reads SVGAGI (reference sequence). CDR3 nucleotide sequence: TGTGCCAGCAGTAAAGGGACAGGGGGTCGCACAGATACGCAGTATTTT. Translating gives CASSKGTGGRTDTQYF.

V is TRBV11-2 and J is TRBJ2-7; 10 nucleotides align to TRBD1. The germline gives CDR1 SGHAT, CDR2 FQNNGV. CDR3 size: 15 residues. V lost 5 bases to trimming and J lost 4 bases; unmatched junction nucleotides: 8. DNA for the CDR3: TGTGCCAGCAGCCAGGCGGGACAGGGGCCTTACGAGCAGTACTTC. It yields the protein CASSQAGQGPYEQYF. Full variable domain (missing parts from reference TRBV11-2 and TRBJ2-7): EAGVAQSPRYKIIEKRQSVAFWCNPISGHATLYWYQQILGQGPKLLIQFQNNGVVDDSQLPKDRFSAERLKGVDSTLKIQPAKLEDSAVYLCASSQAGQGPYEQYFGPGTRLTVT.